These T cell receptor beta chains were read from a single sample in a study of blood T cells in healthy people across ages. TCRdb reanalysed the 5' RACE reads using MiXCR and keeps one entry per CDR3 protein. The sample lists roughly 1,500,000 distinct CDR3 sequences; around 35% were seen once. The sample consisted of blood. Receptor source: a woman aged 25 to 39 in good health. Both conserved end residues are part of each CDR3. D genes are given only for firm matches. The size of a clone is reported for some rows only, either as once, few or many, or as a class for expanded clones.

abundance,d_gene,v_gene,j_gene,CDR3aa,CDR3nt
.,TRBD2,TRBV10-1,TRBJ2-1,CASSESTSGRDEQFF,TGCGCCAGCAGTGAGTCGACTAGCGGGAGGGATGAGCAGTTCTTC
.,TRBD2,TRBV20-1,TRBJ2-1,CSASPLAGSSYNEQFF,TGCAGTGCCTCCCCTCTAGCGGGGAGCTCCTACAATGAGCAGTTCTTC
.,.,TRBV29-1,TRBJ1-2,CSVDVQGTGYTF,TGCAGCGTTGATGTGCAGGGAACTGGCTACACCTTC
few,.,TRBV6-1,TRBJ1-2,CACRDTDYGYTF,TGTGCCTGCCGGGACACTGACTATGGCTACACCTTC
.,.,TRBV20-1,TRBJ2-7,CSAPGVHEQYF,TGCAGTGCCCCGGGGGTTCACGAGCAGTACTTC
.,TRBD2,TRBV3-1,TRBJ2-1,CASSQVGTSGGVLYNEQFF,TGTGCCAGCAGCCAAGTTGGGACTAGCGGGGGGGTACTCTACAATGAGCAGTTCTTC
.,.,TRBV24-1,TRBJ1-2,CATSDPNRDGYTF,TGTGCCACCAGTGATCCTAACAGAGATGGCTACACCTTC
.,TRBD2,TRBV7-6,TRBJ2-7,CASSSIAGVPSYEQYF,TGTGCCAGCAGCTCTATAGCGGGAGTCCCTTCCTACGAGCAGTACTTC
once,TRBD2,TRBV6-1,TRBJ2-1,CASSTGTLADAYNEQFF,TGTGCCAGCAGTACCGGGACGCTAGCGGACGCCTACAATGAGCAGTTCTTC
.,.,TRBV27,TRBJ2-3,CASSSGVGGTDTQYF,TGTGCCAGCAGTTCAGGGGTCGGGGGTACAGATACGCAGTATTTT
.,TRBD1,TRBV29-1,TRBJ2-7,CSVQNRGTYEQYF,TGCAGCGTACAGAACAGGGGCACCTACGAGCAGTACTTC
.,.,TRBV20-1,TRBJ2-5,CSARDQGPQETQYF,TGCAGTGCTAGAGATCAAGGGCCACAAGAGACCCAGTACTTC
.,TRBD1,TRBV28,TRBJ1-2,CASSETGGGSDGYTF,TGTGCCAGCAGTGAGACAGGGGGCGGTTCCGATGGCTACACCTTC
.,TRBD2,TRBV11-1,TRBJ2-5,CASSPLLAGVGETQYF,TGTGCCAGCAGCCCCCTTTTAGCGGGAGTTGGAGAGACCCAGTACTTC
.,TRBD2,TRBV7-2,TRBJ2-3,CARTSGARGDTQYF,TGTGCCCGCACAAGCGGGGCCCGGGGAGATACGCAGTATTTT
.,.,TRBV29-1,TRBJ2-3,CSVEGGRGLITGTDTQYF,TGCAGCGTTGAAGGAGGTAGGGGACTGATCACAGGCACAGATACGCAGTATTTT
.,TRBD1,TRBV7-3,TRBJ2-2,CASSPGQGLTGELFF,TGTGCCAGCAGCCCGGGACAGGGATTAACCGGGGAGCTGTTTTTT
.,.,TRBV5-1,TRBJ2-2,CASSWTGAGTGELFF,TGCGCCAGCAGCTGGACCGGCGCCGGCACCGGGGAGCTGTTTTTT
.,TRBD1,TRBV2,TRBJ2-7,CASSEGRTGGLYYEQYF,TGTGCCAGCAGTGAAGGAAGGACAGGGGGACTCTACTACGAGCAGTACTTC
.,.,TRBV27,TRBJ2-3,CASSLGSGRNTQYF,TGTGCCAGCAGTTTGGGGTCAGGTAGGAATACGCAGTATTTT
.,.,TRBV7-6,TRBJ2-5,CASSLSRREGAQYF,TGTGCCAGCAGCTTATCCCGGCGCGAGGGGGCCCAGTACTTC
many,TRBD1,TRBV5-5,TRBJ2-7,CASSPGTVGYEQYF,TGTGCCAGCAGCCCCGGGACAGTAGGCTACGAGCAGTACTTC
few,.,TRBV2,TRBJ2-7,CASSSLAASGEQYF,TGTGCCAGCAGCTCACTAGCAGCCTCAGGGGAGCAGTACTTC
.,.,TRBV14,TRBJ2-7,CASSQTAGIEQYF,TGTGCCAGCAGCCAAACAGCAGGAATCGAGCAGTACTTC
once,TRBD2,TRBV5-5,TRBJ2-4,CASSPGGSAVARNIQYF,TGTGCCAGCAGCCCGGGGGGATCCGCGGTAGCCAGAAACATTCAGTACTTC
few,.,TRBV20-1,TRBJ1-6,CSARDQTAVYNSPLHF,TGCAGTGCTAGAGACCAGACAGCGGTCTATAATTCACCCCTCCACTTT
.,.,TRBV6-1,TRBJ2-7,CASGLGLRPYEQYF,TGTGCCAGCGGGCTGGGACTCCGACCCTACGAGCAGTACTTC
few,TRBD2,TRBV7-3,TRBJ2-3,CASSASSGRAPDTQYF,TGTGCCAGCAGCGCCAGTAGCGGGAGGGCCCCAGATACGCAGTATTTT
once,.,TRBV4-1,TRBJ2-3,CASSHGPYTDMQYF,TGCGCCAGCAGCCACGGGCCCTACACAGATATGCAGTATTTT
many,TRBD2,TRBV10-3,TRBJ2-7,CAISESPGRGAYEQYF,TGTGCCATCAGTGAGTCGCCCGGGAGGGGGGCCTACGAGCAGTACTTC
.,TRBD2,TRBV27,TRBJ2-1,CASSLSGVLAGERYNEQFF,TGTGCCAGCAGTTTATCAGGGGTACTAGCGGGAGAGAGATACAATGAGCAGTTCTTC
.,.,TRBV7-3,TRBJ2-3,CARGPGRMGSSTDTQYF,TGTGCCAGGGGACCGGGACGGATGGGGTCGAGCACAGATACGCAGTATTTT
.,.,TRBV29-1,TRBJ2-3,CIVGDTQYF,TGCATCGTAGGAGATACGCAGTATTTT
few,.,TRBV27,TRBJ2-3,CASSTRRGDTQYF,TGTGCCAGCAGTACCCGCAGGGGAGATACGCAGTATTTT
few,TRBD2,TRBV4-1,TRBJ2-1,CASSQEPSGANNEQFF,TGCGCCAGCAGCCAAGAACCTAGCGGGGCGAACAATGAGCAGTTCTTC
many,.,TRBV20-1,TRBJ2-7,CSASSANQNYEQYF,TGCAGTGCTAGTAGTGCTAACCAAAACTACGAGCAGTACTTC
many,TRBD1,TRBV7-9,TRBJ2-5,CASSVRDSTQETQYF,TGTGCCAGCAGCGTCCGGGACAGCACCCAAGAGACCCAGTACTTC
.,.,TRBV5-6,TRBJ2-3,CASSLVGGLDTQYF,TGTGCCAGCAGCTTGGTAGGGGGACTGGATACGCAGTATTTT
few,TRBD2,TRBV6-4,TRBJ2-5,CASSDPGGFQTQYF,TGTGCCAGCAGTGACCCGGGGGGGTTCCAGACCCAGTACTTC
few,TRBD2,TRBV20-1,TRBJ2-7,CSARVSGSSEQYF,TGCAGTGCTAGAGTTAGCGGGAGCTCCGAGCAGTACTTC
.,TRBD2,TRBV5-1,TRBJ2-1,CASSSYASGVDKQFF,TGCGCCAGCAGCTCCTACGCTAGCGGGGTAGATAAGCAGTTCTTC
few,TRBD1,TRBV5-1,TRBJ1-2,CASNPGQGYGYTF,TGCGCCAGCAACCCGGGACAGGGCTATGGCTACACCTTC
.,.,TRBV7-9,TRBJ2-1,CASSLRGPNNEQFF,TGTGCCAGCAGCTTAAGGGGACCCAACAATGAGCAGTTCTTC
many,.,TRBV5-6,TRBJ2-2,CASSSGLNTGELFF,TGTGCCAGCAGCTCAGGACTGAACACCGGGGAGCTGTTTTTT
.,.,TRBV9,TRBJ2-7,CASSLLSAGDEQYF,TGTGCCAGCAGCCTCCTCTCCGCGGGCGACGAGCAGTACTTC
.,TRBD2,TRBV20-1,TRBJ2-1,CSARDEAGTSGAPNGQFF,TGCAGTGCTAGAGATGAGGCCGGGACTAGCGGGGCCCCGAATGGGCAGTTCTTC
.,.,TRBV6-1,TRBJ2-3,CASSVERVADTQYF,TGTGCCAGCAGTGTGGAACGTGTTGCGGATACGCAGTATTTT
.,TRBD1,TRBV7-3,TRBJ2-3,CASSLWDRPTDTQYF,TGTGCCAGCAGCTTATGGGACAGGCCCACAGATACGCAGTATTTT
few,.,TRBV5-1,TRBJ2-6,CASNTPTGPSSANVLTF,TGCGCCAGCAACACGCCGACAGGTCCTTCTTCAGCCAACGTCCTGACTTTC
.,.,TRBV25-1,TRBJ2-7,CASSEFSSPRSYEQYF,TGTGCCAGCAGTGAATTCAGTTCTCCTAGATCCTACGAGCAGTACTTC
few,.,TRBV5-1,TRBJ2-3,CASSSTPEGTQYF,TGCGCCAGCAGCTCCACCCCGGAGGGGACGCAGTATTTT
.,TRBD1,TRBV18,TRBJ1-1,CASSPRTGGVTEAFF,TGTGCCAGCTCACCGAGGACAGGTGGGGTGACTGAAGCTTTCTTT
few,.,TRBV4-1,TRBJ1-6,CASSQDRGSYSPLHF,TGCGCCAGCAGCCAAGATAGGGGTTCTTATTCACCCCTCCACTTT
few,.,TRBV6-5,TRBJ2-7,CASSRDTSREQYF,TGTGCCAGCAGCCGAGATACTAGCCGCGAGCAGTACTTC